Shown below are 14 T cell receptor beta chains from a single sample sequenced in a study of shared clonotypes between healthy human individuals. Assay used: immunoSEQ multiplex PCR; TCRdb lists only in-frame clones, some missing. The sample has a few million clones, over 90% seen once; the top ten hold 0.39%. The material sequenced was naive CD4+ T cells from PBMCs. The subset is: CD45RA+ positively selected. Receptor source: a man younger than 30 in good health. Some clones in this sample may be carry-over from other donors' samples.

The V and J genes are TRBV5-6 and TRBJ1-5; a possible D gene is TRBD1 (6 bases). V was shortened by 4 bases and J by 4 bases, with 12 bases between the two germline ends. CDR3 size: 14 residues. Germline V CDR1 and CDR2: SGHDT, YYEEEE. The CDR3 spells CASSQLTGNQPQHF. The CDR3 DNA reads TGTGCCAGCAGCCAACTCACAGGGAATCAGCCCCAGCATTTT.

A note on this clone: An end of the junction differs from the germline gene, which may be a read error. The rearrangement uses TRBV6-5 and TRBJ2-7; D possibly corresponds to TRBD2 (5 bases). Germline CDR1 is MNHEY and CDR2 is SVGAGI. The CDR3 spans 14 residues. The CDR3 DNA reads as TGTGCCAGCGGTTACGGGCCGGGATCCTACGAGCAGTACTTC. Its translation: CASGYGPGSYEQYF.

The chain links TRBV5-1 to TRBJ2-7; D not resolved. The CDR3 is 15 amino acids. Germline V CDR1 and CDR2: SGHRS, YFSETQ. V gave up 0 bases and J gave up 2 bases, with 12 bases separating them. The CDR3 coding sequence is TGCGCCAGCAGCTTGGGGCTACCCCCGACCTACGAGCAGTACTTC. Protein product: CASSLGLPPTYEQYF. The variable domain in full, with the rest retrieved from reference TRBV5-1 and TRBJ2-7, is KAGVTQTPRYLIKTRGQQVTLSCSPISGHRSVSWYQQTPGQGLQFLFEYFSETQRNKGNFPGRFSGRQFSNSRSEMNVSTLELGDSALYLCASSLGLPPTYEQYFGPGTRLTVT.

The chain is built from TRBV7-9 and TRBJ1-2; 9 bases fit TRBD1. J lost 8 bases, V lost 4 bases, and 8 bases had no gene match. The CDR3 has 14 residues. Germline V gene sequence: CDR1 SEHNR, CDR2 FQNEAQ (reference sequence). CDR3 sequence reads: CASSSWDRALGYTF. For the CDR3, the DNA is TGTGCCAGCAGCTCGTGGGACAGGGCCCTCGGCTACACCTTC.

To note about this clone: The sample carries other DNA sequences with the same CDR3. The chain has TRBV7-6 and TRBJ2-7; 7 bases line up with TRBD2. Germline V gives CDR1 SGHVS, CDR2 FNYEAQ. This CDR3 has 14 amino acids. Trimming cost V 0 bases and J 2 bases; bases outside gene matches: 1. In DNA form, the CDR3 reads TGTGCCAGCAGCTTAGCGGGAGGGGCCTACGAGCAGTACTTC. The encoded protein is CASSLAGGAYEQYF.

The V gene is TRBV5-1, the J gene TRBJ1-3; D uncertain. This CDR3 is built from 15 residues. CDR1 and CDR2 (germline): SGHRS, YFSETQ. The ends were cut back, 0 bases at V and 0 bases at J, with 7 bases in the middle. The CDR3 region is CASSLGAVSGNTIYF. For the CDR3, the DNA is TGCGCCAGCAGCTTGGGTGCGGTCTCTGGAAACACCATATATTTT. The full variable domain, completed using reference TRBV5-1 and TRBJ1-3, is KAGVTQTPRYLIKTRGQQVTLSCSPISGHRSVSWYQQTPGQGLQFLFEYFSETQRNKGNFPGRFSGRQFSNSRSEMNVSTLELGDSALYLCASSLGAVSGNTIYFGEGSWLTVV.

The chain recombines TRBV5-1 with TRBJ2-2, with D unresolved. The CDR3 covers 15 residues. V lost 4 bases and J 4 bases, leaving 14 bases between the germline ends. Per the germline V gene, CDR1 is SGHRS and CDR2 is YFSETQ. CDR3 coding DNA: TGCGCCAGCAGCGGGTCAGCTTCCCGCACCGGGGAGCTGTTTTTT. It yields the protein CASSGSASRTGELFF.

CDR3 loop: CASSPRTGGNSPLHF. CDR3 DNA: TGTGCCAGCAGCCCCCGGACAGGGGGGAACTCACCCCTCCACTTT. This chain links TRBV11-1 with TRBJ1-6; 10 bases fit TRBD1. The CDR3 spans 15 residues. Trimming removed 5 bases from V and 10 bases from J; junction bases left unmatched: 8. CDR1 is SGHAT, CDR2 FQDESV, per germline (reference sequence).

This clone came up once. CDR3 sequence (DNA): TGTGCCAGCAGCCAAGATTTAGGGCGGGAGGAACAAGAGACCCAGTACTTC. It encodes CASSQDLGREEQETQYF. The chain employs TRBV14 and TRBJ2-5; 8 bases align to TRBD2. This CDR3 spans 17 amino acids. Germline values: CDR1 SGHDN, CDR2 FVKESK. With 0 bases clipped from V and 2 bases from J, the junction kept 8 bases outside the gene matches.

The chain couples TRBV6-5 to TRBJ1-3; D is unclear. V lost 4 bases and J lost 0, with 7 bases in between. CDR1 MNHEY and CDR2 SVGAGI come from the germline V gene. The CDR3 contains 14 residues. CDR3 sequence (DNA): TGTGCCAGCAGTTCGAAGAACTCTGGAAACACCATATATTTT. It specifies CASSSKNSGNTIYF.

The CDR3 region has the DNA TGTGCCAGCAGCCAAGGAACCCGGGACTCAGAGACCCAGTACTTC. Translation: CASSQGTRDSETQYF. The chain is built from TRBV4-2 and TRBJ2-5, with D perhaps matching TRBD2 (6 bases). In germline, CDR1 is LGHNA, CDR2 YNFKEQ. The ends were cut back, 1 base at V and 4 bases at J, with 13 bases in the middle. This CDR3 is built from 15 residues.

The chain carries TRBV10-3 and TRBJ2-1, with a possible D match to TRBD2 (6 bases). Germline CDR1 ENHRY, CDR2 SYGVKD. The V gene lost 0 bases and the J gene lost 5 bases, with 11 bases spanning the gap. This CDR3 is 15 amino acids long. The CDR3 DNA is TGTGCCATCAGTGAGTCTAGCGGACTTGACAATGAGCAGTTCTTC. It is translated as CAISESSGLDNEQFF.

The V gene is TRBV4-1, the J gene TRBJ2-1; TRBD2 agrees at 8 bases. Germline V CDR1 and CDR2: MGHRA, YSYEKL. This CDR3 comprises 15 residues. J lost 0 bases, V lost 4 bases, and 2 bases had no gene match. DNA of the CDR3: TGCGCCAGCAGCCGCAGCGGGAGCTCCTACAATGAGCAGTTCTTC. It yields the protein CASSRSGSSYNEQFF.

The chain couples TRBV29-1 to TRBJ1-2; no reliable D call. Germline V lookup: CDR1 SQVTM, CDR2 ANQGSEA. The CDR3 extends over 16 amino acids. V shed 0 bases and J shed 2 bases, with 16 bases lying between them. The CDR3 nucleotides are TGCAGCGTTGAAGATACGAGGGCCCAACTAAACTATGGCTACACCTTC. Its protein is CSVEDTRAQLNYGYTF. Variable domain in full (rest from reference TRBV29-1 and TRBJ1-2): SAVISQKPSRDICQRGTSLTIQCQVDSQVTMMFWYRQQPGQSLTLIATANQGSEATYESGFVIDKFPISRPNLTFSTLTVSNMSPEDSSIYLCSVEDTRAQLNYGYTFGSGTRLTVV.